This is a list of T cell receptor beta chains from one sample in a study of blood T cell repertoires in COVID-19. Clones were sequenced by immunoSEQ multiplex PCR, and TCRdb holds only the in-frame ones, with some missing. The table records roughly 150,000 clones, approximately 85% of them present only once. The sequencing sample was made of peripheral blood. The receptors originated from a woman aged 60 to 75 with COVID-19, enrolled during active disease. Both conserved end residues are trimmed from each CDR3. The order of the fields is V gene, J gene, CDR3 protein.

>TRBV27|TRBJ1-6
ASSWGEGPYNSPLH
>TRBV18|TRBJ1-3
ASSPLDRLNSGNTIY
>TRBV7-3|TRBJ1-2
ASSLGALTNYGYT
>TRBV7-9|TRBJ1-3
ASSQEDSGNTIY
>TRBV20-1|TRBJ2-1
SLNEQF
>TRBV5-8|TRBJ2-3
ASSSYRDSYTDTQY
>TRBV5-1|TRBJ2-1
ASSFISGRAYNEQF
>TRBV5-1|TRBJ1-5
ASSPQGSLNQPQH
>TRBV6-4|TRBJ2-1
ASSPSGSSYNEQF
>TRBV18|TRBJ1-2
ASSHHDRGHGYT
>TRBV7-9|TRBJ1-2
ASSPWTGRGYGYT
>TRBV4-1|TRBJ1-5
ASSQDQDRSSRQPQH
>TRBV14|TRBJ2-1
ASSPVHSSYNEQF
>TRBV18|TRBJ2-3
ASSPPVRGLEDTQY
>TRBV19|TRBJ2-7
ASSIDRGHEQY
>TRBV9|TRBJ1-1
ASSVRTGGTEAF
>TRBV28|TRBJ1-5
ASSEGGGDQPQH
>TRBV5-6|TRBJ2-3
ASSQKVLGRVSPDTQY
>TRBV18|TRBJ1-5
ASSPVKTGGKPQH
>TRBV19|TRBJ2-4
ASSPTIIAKNIQY
>TRBV7-9|TRBJ1-2
ASSSRDRERDGYT
>TRBV7-8|TRBJ1-4
ASSSRIVNEKLF
>TRBV6-1|TRBJ1-4
ASSASFRGSSTNEKLF
>TRBV3-1/TRBV3-2|TRBJ2-2
ASSPVLSVTGELF
>TRBV19|TRBJ1-1
ASSIAGMNTEAF
>TRBV13|TRBJ1-6
ASRQNRDSPLH
>TRBV12-5|TRBJ2-1
ASGSPFNEQF
>TRBV6-6|TRBJ2-7
ASRPPDRVSYEQY
>TRBV6-5|TRBJ1-1
ASTIGGTGNTEAF
>TRBV5-8|TRBJ1-1
ASSLWDRGMNTEAF
>TRBV5-1|TRBJ1-4
ASSLPGTNEKLF
>TRBV3-1/TRBV3-2|TRBJ2-3
ASSSWGDRDTDTQY
>TRBV10-3|TRBJ2-3
AISEGRFTDTQY
>TRBV2|TRBJ1-1
ASRQVEAF
>TRBV5-1|TRBJ2-7
ASSLGQLAGGDEQY
>TRBV3-1/TRBV3-2|TRBJ2-1
ASSLTGNEQF
>TRBV5-1|TRBJ2-7
ASSSGTSVEQY